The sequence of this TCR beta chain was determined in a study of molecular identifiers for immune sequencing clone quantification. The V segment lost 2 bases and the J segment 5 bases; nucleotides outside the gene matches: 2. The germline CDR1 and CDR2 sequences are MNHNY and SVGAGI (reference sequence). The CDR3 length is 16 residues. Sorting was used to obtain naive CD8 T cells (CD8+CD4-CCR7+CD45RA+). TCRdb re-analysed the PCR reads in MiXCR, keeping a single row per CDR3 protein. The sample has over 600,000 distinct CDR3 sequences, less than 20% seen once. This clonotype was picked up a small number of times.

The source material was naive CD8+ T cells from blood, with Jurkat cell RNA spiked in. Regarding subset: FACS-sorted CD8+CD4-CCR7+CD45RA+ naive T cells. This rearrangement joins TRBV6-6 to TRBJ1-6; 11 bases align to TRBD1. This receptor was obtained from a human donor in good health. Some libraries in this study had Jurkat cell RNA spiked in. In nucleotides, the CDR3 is TGTGCCAGCAGTTACGGGACAGGGGGTCATAATTCACCCCTCCACTTT. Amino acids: CASSYGTGGHNSPLHF.